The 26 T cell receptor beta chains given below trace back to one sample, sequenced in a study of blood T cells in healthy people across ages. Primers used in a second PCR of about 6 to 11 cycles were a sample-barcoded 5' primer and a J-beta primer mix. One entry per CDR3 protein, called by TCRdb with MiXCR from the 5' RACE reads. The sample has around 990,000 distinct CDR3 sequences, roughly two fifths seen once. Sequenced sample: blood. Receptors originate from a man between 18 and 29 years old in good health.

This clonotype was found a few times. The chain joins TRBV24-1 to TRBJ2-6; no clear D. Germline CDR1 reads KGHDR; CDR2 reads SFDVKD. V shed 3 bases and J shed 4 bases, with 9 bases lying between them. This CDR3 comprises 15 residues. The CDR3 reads CATSDPTDGANVLTF. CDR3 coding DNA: TGTGCCACCAGTGATCCGACTGACGGGGCCAACGTCCTGACTTTC.

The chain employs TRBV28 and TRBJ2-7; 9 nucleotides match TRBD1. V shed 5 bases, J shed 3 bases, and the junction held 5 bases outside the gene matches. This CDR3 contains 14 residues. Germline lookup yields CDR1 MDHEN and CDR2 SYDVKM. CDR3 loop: CASSTTDRGYEQYF. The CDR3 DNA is TGTGCCAGCAGTACCACGGACAGGGGCTACGAGCAGTACTTC.

The CDR3 here is CSAALGTGGINEQYF. The CDR3 DNA follows: TGCAGTGCTGCTCTAGGGACAGGGGGGATCAATGAGCAGTACTTC. The chain has TRBV20-1 and TRBJ2-7, with 11 bases fitting TRBD1. The V gene end was trimmed by 5 bases and the J gene end by 7 bases; junction bases not matched to a gene: 13. Germline lookup yields CDR1 DFQATT and CDR2 SNEGSKA (reference sequence). The CDR3 has 15 amino acids.

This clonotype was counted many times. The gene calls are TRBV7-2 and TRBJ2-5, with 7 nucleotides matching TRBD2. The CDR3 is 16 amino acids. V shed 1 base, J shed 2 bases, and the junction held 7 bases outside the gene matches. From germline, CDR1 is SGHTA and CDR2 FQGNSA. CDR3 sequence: CASSLVSSGGQETQYF. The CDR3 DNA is TGTGCCAGCAGCTTAGTGTCTAGCGGAGGACAAGAGACCCAGTACTTC.

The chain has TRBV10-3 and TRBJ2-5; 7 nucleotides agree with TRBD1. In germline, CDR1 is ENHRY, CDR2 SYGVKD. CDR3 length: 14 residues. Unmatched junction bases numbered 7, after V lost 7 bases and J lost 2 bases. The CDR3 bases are TGTGCCATCAAGGCCACAGGGGATCAAGAGACCCAGTACTTC. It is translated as CAIKATGDQETQYF.

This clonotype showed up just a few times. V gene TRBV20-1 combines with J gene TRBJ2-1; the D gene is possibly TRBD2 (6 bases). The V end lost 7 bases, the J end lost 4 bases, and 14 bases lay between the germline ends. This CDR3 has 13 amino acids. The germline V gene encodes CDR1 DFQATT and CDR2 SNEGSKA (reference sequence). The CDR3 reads CSVSGQLYNEQFF. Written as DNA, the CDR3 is TGCAGTGTCAGCGGGCAACTATACAATGAGCAGTTCTTC.

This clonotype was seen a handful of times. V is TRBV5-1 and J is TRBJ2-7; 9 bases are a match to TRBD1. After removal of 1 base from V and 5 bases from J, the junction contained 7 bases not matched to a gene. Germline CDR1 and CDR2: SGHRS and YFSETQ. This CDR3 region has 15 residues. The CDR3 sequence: CASSLRGQGPHEQYF. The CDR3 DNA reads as TGCGCCAGCAGCTTGAGGGGACAGGGTCCCCACGAGCAGTACTTC.

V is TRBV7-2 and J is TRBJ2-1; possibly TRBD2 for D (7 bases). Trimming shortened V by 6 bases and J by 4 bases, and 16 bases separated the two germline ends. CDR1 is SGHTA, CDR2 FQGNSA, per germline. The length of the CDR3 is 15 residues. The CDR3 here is CASRGRGGAYNEQFF. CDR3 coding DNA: TGTGCCAGCAGAGGGAGGGGGGGAGCGTACAATGAGCAGTTCTTC. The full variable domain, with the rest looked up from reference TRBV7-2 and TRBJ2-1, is GAGVSQSPSNKVTEKGKDVELRCDPISGHTALYWYRQSLGQGLEFLIYFQGNSAPDKSGLPSDRFSAERTGGSVSTLTIQRTQQEDSAVYLCASRGRGGAYNEQFFGPGTRLTVL.

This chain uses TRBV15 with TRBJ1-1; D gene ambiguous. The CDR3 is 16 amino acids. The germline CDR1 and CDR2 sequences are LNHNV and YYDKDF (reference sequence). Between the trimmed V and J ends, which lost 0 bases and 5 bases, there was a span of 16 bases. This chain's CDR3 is CATSRDPPRGWTEAFF. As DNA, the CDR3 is TGTGCCACCAGCAGAGATCCCCCAAGAGGATGGACTGAAGCTTTCTTT.

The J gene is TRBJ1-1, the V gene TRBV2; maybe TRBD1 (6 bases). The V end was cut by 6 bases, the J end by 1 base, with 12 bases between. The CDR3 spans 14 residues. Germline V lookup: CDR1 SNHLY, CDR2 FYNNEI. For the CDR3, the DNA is TGTGCCAGCAGGGGAGAGACAGGGAACACTGAAGCTTTCTTT. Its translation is CASRGETGNTEAFF.

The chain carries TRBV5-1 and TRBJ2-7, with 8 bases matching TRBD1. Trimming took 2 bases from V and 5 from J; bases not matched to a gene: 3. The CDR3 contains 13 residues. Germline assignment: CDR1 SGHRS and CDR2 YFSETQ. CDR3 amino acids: CASSFPGGHEQYF. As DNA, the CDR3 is TGCGCCAGCAGCTTCCCAGGGGGCCACGAGCAGTACTTC. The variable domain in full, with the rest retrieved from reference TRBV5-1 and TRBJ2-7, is KAGVTQTPRYLIKTRGQQVTLSCSPISGHRSVSWYQQTPGQGLQFLFEYFSETQRNKGNFPGRFSGRQFSNSRSEMNVSTLELGDSALYLCASSFPGGHEQYFGPGTRLTVT.

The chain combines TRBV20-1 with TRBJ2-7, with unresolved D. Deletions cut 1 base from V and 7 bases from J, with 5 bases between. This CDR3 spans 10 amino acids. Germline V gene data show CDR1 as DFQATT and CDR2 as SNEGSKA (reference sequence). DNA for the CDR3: TGCAGTGCTAGAGGGGATGAGCAGTACTTC. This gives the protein CSARGDEQYF.

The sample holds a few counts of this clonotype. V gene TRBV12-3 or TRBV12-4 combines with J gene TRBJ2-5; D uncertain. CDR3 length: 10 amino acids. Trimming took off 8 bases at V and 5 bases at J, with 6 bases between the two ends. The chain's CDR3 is CASSDETQYF. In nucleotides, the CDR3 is TGTGCCAGCTCCGATGAGACCCAGTACTTC.

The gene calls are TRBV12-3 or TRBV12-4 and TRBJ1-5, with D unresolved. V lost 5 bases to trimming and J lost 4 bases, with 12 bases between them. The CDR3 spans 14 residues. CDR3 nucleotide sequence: TGTGCCAGCAGTCCTAGAGTGGCAAATCAGCCCCAGCATTTT. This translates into CASSPRVANQPQHF.

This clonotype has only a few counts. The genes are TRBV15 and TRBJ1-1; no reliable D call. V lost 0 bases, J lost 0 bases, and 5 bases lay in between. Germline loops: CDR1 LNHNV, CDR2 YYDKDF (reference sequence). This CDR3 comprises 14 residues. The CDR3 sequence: CATSRDTVNTEAFF. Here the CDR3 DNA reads TGTGCCACCAGCAGAGATACAGTGAACACTGAAGCTTTCTTT. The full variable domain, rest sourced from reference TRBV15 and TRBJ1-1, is DAMVIQNPRYQVTQFGKPVTLSCSQTLNHNVMYWYQQKSSQAPKLLFHYYDKDFNNEADTPDNFQSRRPNTSFCFLDIRSPGLGDTAMYLCATSRDTVNTEAFFGQGTRLTVV.

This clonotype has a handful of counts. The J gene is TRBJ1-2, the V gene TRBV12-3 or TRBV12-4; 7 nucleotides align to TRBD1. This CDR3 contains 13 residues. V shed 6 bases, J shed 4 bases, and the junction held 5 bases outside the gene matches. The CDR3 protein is CASRGTVTYGYTF. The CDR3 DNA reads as TGTGCCAGCAGGGGGACAGTAACCTATGGCTACACCTTC.

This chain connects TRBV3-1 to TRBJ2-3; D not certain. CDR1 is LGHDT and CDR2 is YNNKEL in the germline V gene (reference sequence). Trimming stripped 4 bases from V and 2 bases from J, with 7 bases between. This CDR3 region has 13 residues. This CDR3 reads CASSRFNTDTQYF. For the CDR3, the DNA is TGTGCCAGCAGCCGATTTAACACAGATACGCAGTATTTT.

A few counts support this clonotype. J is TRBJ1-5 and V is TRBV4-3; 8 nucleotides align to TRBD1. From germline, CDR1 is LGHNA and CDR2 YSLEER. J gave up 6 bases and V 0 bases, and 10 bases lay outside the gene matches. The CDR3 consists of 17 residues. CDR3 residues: CASSQDGTGGRGQPQHF. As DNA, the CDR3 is TGCGCCAGCAGCCAAGATGGAACAGGGGGAAGGGGTCAGCCCCAGCATTTT.

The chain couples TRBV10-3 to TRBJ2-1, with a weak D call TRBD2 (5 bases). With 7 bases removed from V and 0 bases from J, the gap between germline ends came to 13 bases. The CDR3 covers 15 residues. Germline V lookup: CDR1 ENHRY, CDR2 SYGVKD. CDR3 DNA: TGTGCCATCAATCCCGGGGAGAGCTCCTACAATGAGCAGTTCTTC. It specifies CAINPGESSYNEQFF.

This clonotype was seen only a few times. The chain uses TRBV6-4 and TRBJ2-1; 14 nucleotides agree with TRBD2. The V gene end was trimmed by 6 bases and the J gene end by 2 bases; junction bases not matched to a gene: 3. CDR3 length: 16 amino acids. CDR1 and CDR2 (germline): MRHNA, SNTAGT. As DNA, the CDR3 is TGTGCCAGCAGACCGACTAGCGGGGGGGCCTACAATGAGCAGTTCTTC. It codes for CASRPTSGGAYNEQFF.

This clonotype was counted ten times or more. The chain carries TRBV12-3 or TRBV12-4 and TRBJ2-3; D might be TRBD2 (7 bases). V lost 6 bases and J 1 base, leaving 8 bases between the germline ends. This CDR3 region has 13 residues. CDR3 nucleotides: TGTGCCAGCAGCGGGGGGCGCACAGATACGCAGTATTTT. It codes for CASSGGRTDTQYF.

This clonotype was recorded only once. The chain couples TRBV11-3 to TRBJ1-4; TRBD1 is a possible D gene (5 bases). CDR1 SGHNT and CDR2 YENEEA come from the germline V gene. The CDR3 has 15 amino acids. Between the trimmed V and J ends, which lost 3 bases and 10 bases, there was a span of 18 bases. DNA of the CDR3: TGTGCCAGCAGCTTCCGGGACGACCGGGAGCGAAAACTGTTTTTT. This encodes CASSFRDDRERKLFF.

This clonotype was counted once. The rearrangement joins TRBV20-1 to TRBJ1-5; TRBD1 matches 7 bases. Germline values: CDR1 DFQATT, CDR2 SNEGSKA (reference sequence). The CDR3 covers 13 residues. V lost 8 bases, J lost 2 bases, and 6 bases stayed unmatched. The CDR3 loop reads CSKQGGGNQPQHF. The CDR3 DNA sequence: TGCAGTAAGCAGGGGGGCGGCAATCAGCCCCAGCATTTT.

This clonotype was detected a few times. This CDR3 reads CASSQDRGQRFKNIQYF. The CDR3, as DNA: TGCGCCAGCAGCCAAGATAGGGGCCAGCGTTTCAAAAACATTCAGTACTTC. This chain connects TRBV4-3 to TRBJ2-4; a possible D gene is TRBD1 (5 bases). The CDR3 sequence is 17 residues long. Germline assignment: CDR1 LGHNA and CDR2 YSLEER. V gave up 0 bases and J gave up 3 bases, with 15 bases separating them.

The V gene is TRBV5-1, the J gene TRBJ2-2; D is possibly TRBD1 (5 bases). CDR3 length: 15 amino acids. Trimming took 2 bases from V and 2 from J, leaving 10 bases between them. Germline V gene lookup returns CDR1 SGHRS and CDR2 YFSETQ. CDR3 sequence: CASSFADRNTGELFF. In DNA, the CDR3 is TGCGCCAGCAGCTTCGCTGACAGAAACACCGGGGAGCTGTTTTTT.

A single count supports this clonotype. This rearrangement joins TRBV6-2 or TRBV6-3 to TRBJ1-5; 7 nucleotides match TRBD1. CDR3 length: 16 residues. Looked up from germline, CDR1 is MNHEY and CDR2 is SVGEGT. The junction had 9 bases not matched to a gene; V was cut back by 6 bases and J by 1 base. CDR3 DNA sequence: TGTGCCAGCAGACCACTAGGGACAGTCAGCAATCAGCCCCAGCATTTT. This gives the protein CASRPLGTVSNQPQHF.